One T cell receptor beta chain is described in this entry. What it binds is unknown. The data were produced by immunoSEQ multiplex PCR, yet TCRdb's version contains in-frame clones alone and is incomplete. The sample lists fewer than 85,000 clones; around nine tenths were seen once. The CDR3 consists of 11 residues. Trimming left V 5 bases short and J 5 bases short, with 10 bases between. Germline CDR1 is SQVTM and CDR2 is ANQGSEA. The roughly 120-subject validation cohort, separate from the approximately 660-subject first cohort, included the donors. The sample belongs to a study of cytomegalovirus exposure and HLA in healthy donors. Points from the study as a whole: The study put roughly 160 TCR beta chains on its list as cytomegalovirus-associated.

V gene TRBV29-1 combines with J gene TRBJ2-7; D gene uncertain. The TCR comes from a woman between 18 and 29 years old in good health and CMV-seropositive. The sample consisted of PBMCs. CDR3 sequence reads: CSVYGGNEQYF. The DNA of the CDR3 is TGCAGCGTTTACGGCGGTAACGAGCAGTACTTC.